The 25 T cell receptor beta chains reported below all come from one sample, sequenced in a study of blood T cell repertoires in COVID-19. The assay was immunoSEQ multiplex PCR, and TCRdb's table has in-frame clones only and misses some. The sample carries 350,000 or so clones, 92% recorded once. The sequenced sample consisted of PBMCs or T cells enriched from blood (not recorded which). Receptor source: a woman aged 25-40 years who had recovered from COVID-19.

The chain uses TRBV28 and TRBJ1-2, with 8 bases fitting TRBD1. The V segment lost 6 bases and the J segment 9 bases; nucleotides outside the gene matches: 9. The CDR3 totals 13 residues. Looked up from germline, CDR1 is MDHEN and CDR2 is SYDVKM. DNA of the CDR3: TGTGCCAGCAGAACCGGGACAGGTTACAGCTACACCTTC. It translates to CASRTGTGYSYTF.

The sample holds one count of this clone. Within the sample, other DNA sequences also encode this same CDR3. V is TRBV5-4 and J is TRBJ2-1; 8 nucleotides agree with TRBD1. In germline, CDR1 is SGHNT, CDR2 YYREEE (reference sequence). Trimming took 3 bases from V and 4 from J; bases not matched to a gene: 3. The CDR3 contains 14 residues. The CDR3 protein is CASSWTGKYNEQFF. The CDR3 bases are TGTGCCAGCAGCTGGACAGGGAAGTACAATGAGCAGTTCTTC.

The chain links TRBV5-4 to TRBJ2-7; the match to TRBD2 covers 14 bases. This CDR3 comprises 17 residues. V lost 3 bases, J lost 4 bases, and 9 bases stayed unmatched. The germline gives CDR1 SGHNT, CDR2 YYREEE (reference sequence). In nucleotides, the CDR3 is TGTGCCAGCAGCTCGCCCTTGGGACTAGCGGGAGCATACGAGCAGTACTTC. This codes for CASSSPLGLAGAYEQYF.

This chain joins TRBV27 and TRBJ1-6; possible D gene TRBD1, 5 bases. V was trimmed by 11 bases and J by 4 bases, leaving 12 bases between them. This CDR3 is built from 13 residues. From germline, CDR1 is MNHEY and CDR2 SMNVEV (reference sequence). CDR3 protein: CAVAGDYNSPLHF. The CDR3 bases are TGTGCCGTCGCGGGGGATTATAATTCACCCCTCCACTTT.

V is TRBV29-1 and J is TRBJ2-2; TRBD2 aligns across 11 bases. This CDR3 has 15 residues. CDR1 SQVTM and CDR2 ANQGSEA come from the germline V gene. Trimming took 4 bases from V and 5 from J; bases not matched to a gene: 6. CDR3 sequence reads: CSVGGLAGGTGELFF. CDR3 bases: TGCAGCGTTGGAGGACTAGCGGGCGGGACCGGGGAGCTGTTTTTT.

The chain recombines TRBV7-9 with TRBJ1-4; D remains unclear. Trimming removed 4 bases from V and 10 bases from J, with 13 bases in between. CDR1 and CDR2 (germline): SEHNR, FQNEAQ (reference sequence). The CDR3 covers 13 residues. CDR3 in DNA: TGTGCCAGCAGCTATTCGCCAGGCAGAAAACTGTTTTTT. Protein: CASSYSPGRKLFF.

This clone was seen only once. V and J are TRBV28 and TRBJ1-4; D uncertain. V lost 4 bases and J lost 4, with 13 bases in between. The germline CDR1 and CDR2 sequences are MDHEN and SYDVKM. CDR3 size: 15 residues. The CDR3 DNA sequence: TGTGCCAGCAGTTACCTCCAGTCGGGTAATGAAAAACTGTTTTTT. As protein: CASSYLQSGNEKLFF.

J is TRBJ1-6 and V is TRBV5-1, with 9 bases aligning to TRBD1. This CDR3 region has 14 residues. CDR1 is SGHRS, CDR2 YFSETQ, per germline. V was clipped by 3 bases and J by 7 bases; unmatched bases: 2. CDR3: CASSWTGENSPLHF. The CDR3 DNA is TGCGCCAGCAGCTGGACAGGGGAGAATTCACCCCTCCACTTT.

This clone occurred once. One end of the junction fails to match germline, which may point to a read error. The chain carries TRBV7-7 and TRBJ2-1; 7 bases line up with TRBD2. The CDR3 loop spans 17 amino acids. The V gene's germline CDR1 is SSHAT and CDR2 FNYEAQ (reference sequence). The CDR3 region is CASSLSPAAGAYNEQFF. DNA of the CDR3: TGTGCTAGCAGCTTGTCCCCCGCGGCGGGAGCCTACAATGAGCAGTTCTTC.

The chain is built from TRBV3-1 (or the pseudogene TRBV3-2) and TRBJ2-7, with TRBD2 matching 10 bases. CDR1 and CDR2 (germline): LGHDT, YNNKEL (reference sequence). V was clipped by 3 bases and J by 2 bases; unmatched bases: 7. The CDR3 consists of 16 residues. CDR3 DNA sequence: TGTGCCAGCAGCCAGGAATTCCTAGCGGGAGCCTACGAGCAGTACTTC. Its translation: CASSQEFLAGAYEQYF.

The chain uses TRBV10-3 and TRBJ2-7, with D tentatively TRBD1 (7 bases). From germline, CDR1 is ENHRY and CDR2 SYGVKD. Trimming pared 7 bases from V and 7 bases from J, leaving 20 bases between. The CDR3 is made up of 14 amino acids. Written as DNA, the CDR3 is TGTGCCATCAAATGGACAGGAAATGCGGGGGAGCAGTACTTC. Its protein product is CAIKWTGNAGEQYF.

This clone appeared once. The chain joins TRBV19 to TRBJ2-7; D possibly corresponds to TRBD1 (6 bases). The CDR3 is made up of 13 amino acids. Looked up from germline, CDR1 is LNHDA and CDR2 is SQIVND (reference sequence). Trimming left V 4 bases short and J 3 bases short, with 10 bases between. The CDR3 region is CASSRQEIYEQYF. CDR3 nucleotides: TGTGCCAGTAGTAGACAGGAGATCTACGAGCAGTACTTC.

The chain's CDR3 is CASSLDTWQFTNYGYTF. DNA of the CDR3: TGTGCCAGCAGCTTAGATACATGGCAATTTACTAACTATGGCTACACCTTC. The chain couples TRBV11-2 to TRBJ1-2; no firm D call. Germline CDR1 is SGHAT and CDR2 is FQNNGV. CDR3 length: 17 residues. The ends were cut back, 0 bases at V and 0 bases at J, with 14 bases in the middle.

For the CDR3, the DNA is TGTGCCAGCAGCTCAGGACAAGTCCTAGGCGAGCAGTACTTC. Translating gives CASSSGQVLGEQYF. V is TRBV7-9 and J is TRBJ2-7; perhaps TRBD1 as D (5 bases). The CDR3 sequence is 14 residues long. Germline V gives CDR1 SEHNR, CDR2 FQNEAQ (reference sequence). Trimming removed 4 bases from V and 6 bases from J, with 16 bases in between.

The chain uses TRBV18 and TRBJ2-5; D possibly corresponds to TRBD1 (5 bases). The CDR3 spans 13 residues. The germline V gene encodes CDR1 KGHSH and CDR2 LQKENI. With 2 bases removed from V and 5 bases from J, the gap between germline ends came to 9 bases. CDR3 coding DNA: TGTGCCAGCTCACCATCCCCAGGGGAGACCCAGTACTTC. This sequence encodes CASSPSPGETQYF.

The J gene is TRBJ1-2, the V gene TRBV28; 7 bases fit TRBD1. The CDR3 loop spans 17 amino acids. V shed 3 bases and J 0 bases; nucleotides not matched to a gene: 10. Germline V lookup: CDR1 MDHEN, CDR2 SYDVKM. This CDR3 is CASSFLYDREANYGYTF. CDR3 bases: TGTGCCAGCAGTTTTTTATATGACAGGGAAGCTAACTATGGCTACACCTTC.

The chain couples TRBV24-1 to TRBJ2-1; D possibly corresponds to TRBD1 (5 bases). V shed 2 bases and J shed 10 bases, with 20 bases lying between them. Germline-derived CDR1 and CDR2 are KGHDR and SFDVKD. The CDR3 has 16 amino acids. The CDR3: CATSDWADTGVGEQFF. In DNA, the CDR3 is TGTGCCACCAGTGATTGGGCGGACACCGGCGTTGGGGAGCAGTTCTTC.

The rearrangement joins TRBV6-5 to TRBJ2-2; D is perhaps TRBD2 (6 bases). Germline V CDR1 and CDR2: MNHEY, SVGAGI. The CDR3 sequence is 14 residues long. V lost 8 bases, J lost 1 base, and 11 bases lay in between. The chain's CDR3 is CASGGAQNTGELFF. The CDR3 coding sequence is TGTGCCAGCGGAGGGGCACAGAACACCGGGGAGCTGTTTTTT.

This clone has just one count. CDR3 sequence: CASSLAEGARDTEAFF. The CDR3 coding sequence is TGTGCCAGCAGTTTGGCGGAGGGGGCAAGGGACACTGAAGCTTTCTTT. The chain is built from TRBV28 and TRBJ1-1, with 7 nucleotides matching TRBD1. There are 16 residues in the CDR3. The germline V gene has CDR1 MDHEN and CDR2 SYDVKM. Germline trimming cut 3 bases from V and 3 bases from J; bases unmatched to any gene: 10.

The chain recombines TRBV10-3 with TRBJ2-1, with TRBD1 as a possible D gene (5 bases). The CDR3 runs 15 residues. V lost 3 bases and J lost 1, with 10 bases in between. Germline V gene lookup returns CDR1 ENHRY and CDR2 SYGVKD. The CDR3 DNA reads as TGTGCCATCAGTGATAAGGGGTCGTCCTACAATGAGCAGTTCTTC. Translating it yields CAISDKGSSYNEQFF.

The genes are TRBV11-3 and TRBJ2-2; 13 positions agree with TRBD2. The CDR3 covers 16 residues. Germline V lookup: CDR1 SGHNT, CDR2 YENEEA. J lost 5 bases, V lost 6 bases, and 6 bases had no gene match. The CDR3 here is CASSWTSGSVTGELFF. CDR3 DNA sequence: TGTGCCAGCAGTTGGACTAGCGGGAGTGTTACCGGGGAGCTGTTTTTT. Full variable domain (missing parts from reference TRBV11-3 and TRBJ2-2): EAGVVQSPRYKIIEKKQPVAFWCNPISGHNTLYWYLQNLGQGPELLIRYENEEAVDDSQLPKDRFSAERLKGVDSTLKIQPAELGDSAVYLCASSWTSGSVTGELFFGEGSRLTVL.

This clone was seen once. The chain joins TRBV4-1 to TRBJ2-1; D is perhaps TRBD2 (6 bases). This CDR3 spans 16 amino acids. Trimming cost V 2 bases and J 0 bases, with 11 bases left between them. Germline V gene lookup returns CDR1 MGHRA and CDR2 YSYEKL. CDR3 in DNA: TGCGCCAGCAGCCAACCCGGGAGTAGCTCCTACAATGAGCAGTTCTTC. Its protein product is CASSQPGSSSYNEQFF.

The CDR3 nucleotides are TGTGCCATCAGTATACGGGGTGACCCCGACAATGAGCAGTTCTTC. It specifies CAISIRGDPDNEQFF. The V call is TRBV10-3, the J call TRBJ2-1, with D maybe TRBD2 (5 bases). V lost 5 bases and J lost 5, with 16 bases in between. The CDR3 runs to 15 residues. Germline lookup yields CDR1 ENHRY and CDR2 SYGVKD.

The chain recombines TRBV19 with TRBJ2-3; 8 nucleotides line up with TRBD2. CDR1 LNHDA and CDR2 SQIVND come from the germline V gene (reference sequence). V lost 4 bases and J lost 0; bases outside the gene matches: 9. The CDR3 contains 17 residues. The CDR3 spells CASSRTGRAGSTDTQYF. The CDR3 nucleotides are TGTGCCAGTAGTAGGACCGGGAGGGCTGGGAGCACAGATACGCAGTATTTT.

This chain uses TRBV5-1 with TRBJ1-2; possible D gene TRBD1, 6 bases. Between the trimmed V and J ends, which lost 4 bases and 4 bases, there was a span of 17 bases. In germline, CDR1 is SGHRS, CDR2 YFSETQ. The CDR3 has 15 residues. CDR3 sequence reads: CASSPRGEGPYGYTF. Here the CDR3 DNA reads TGCGCCAGCAGCCCGAGGGGGGAGGGGCCCTATGGCTACACCTTC. Based on the CDR3 plus reference TRBV5-1 and TRBJ1-2, the full variable domain is KAGVTQTPRYLIKTRGQQVTLSCSPISGHRSVSWYQQTPGQGLQFLFEYFSETQRNKGNFPGRFSGRQFSNSRSEMNVSTLELGDSALYLCASSPRGEGPYGYTFGSGTRLTVV.